This T cell receptor beta chain was sequenced in a study of persistence of HIV-infected CD4 T cells. Turning to the study itself: Isolated cells were CMV- and HIV-1 Gag-responding CD4+ T cells. Study outcomes and limitations: TCRbeta richness was lower in CMV- and Gag-responding cells than in anti-CD3/anti-CD28-responding cells.

Lysates of CMV-infected fibroblasts at roughly 10 ug/mL stimulated these cells. CD40L/CD69 double-negative CD45RO-high memory CD4+ T cells were collected. Anti-CD28/CD49d costimulation, CD40-blocking antibody and enfuvirtide were given to CD8-depleted PBMCs for about 17 hours. The CDR3 spans 14 residues. Germline CDR1 is ENHRY and CDR2 is SYGVKD. The junction had 5 bases not matched to a gene; V was cut back by 5 bases and J by 2 bases. The immunoSEQ assay was version 4, run in survey mode. Generated by immunoSEQ multiplex PCR, the TCRdb table keeps only in-frame clones and is missing some. The sample gives 37,000 or so clones, 65% to 85% of which show up once; approximately 1.5% is in the top ten. Note on this clone: Its antigen remains unidentified.

Sequenced here: CD4+ T cells sorted from PBMCs after roughly 18-hour stimulation, sampled from a patient who received antiretroviral therapy. The chain employs TRBV10-3 and TRBJ1-2; 7 bases are shared with TRBD1. This sequence originates from an adult man with HIV who was CMV-seropositive. CDR3 DNA sequence: TGTGCCATCAGTTCAGAACAGGGGAACTATGGCTACACCTTC. It encodes CAISSEQGNYGYTF.